The 26 T cell receptor beta chains given below trace back to one sample, sequenced in a study of lymphopenia after photon versus proton radiotherapy (dated 2019 in TCRdb). The library was made by the immunoSEQ multiplex PCR assay. The table comes from immuneACCESS by way of TCRdb, which keeps in-frame sequences with V and J called. Part of the clones is missing from these tables; in studies checked, under half for an unresolved V gene and the rest for unknown reasons. Present in this sample are tens of thousands of clones, just over 90% of which were seen just once. Approximately 2.9% of the sample is held by the ten biggest clonotypes. This sample comprised peripheral blood, obtained from a patient treated with photon-based radiotherapy. These receptors were taken from a woman aged 70 to 79 with pancreatic cancer.

The chain employs TRBV9 and TRBJ2-2; TRBD1 matches at 7 bases. Germline V gene data show CDR1 as SGDLS and CDR2 as YYNGEE. CDR3 length equals 15 residues. With V trimmed by 4 bases and J by 7 bases, 10 bases remained unmatched. The chain's CDR3 is CASSPTGTELGELFF. DNA for the CDR3: TGTGCCAGCAGCCCCACCGGGACAGAGCTCGGGGAGCTGTTTTTT.

The J gene is TRBJ2-2, the V gene TRBV5-1; TRBD2 matches 7 bases. Losses at the gene ends were 0 bases for V and 4 bases for J; bases not matched to a gene: 6. The CDR3 totals 16 residues. CDR1 is SGHRS, CDR2 YFSETQ, per germline. CDR3 protein: CASSLGGGGSTGELFF. In DNA, the CDR3 is TGCGCCAGCAGCTTGGGGGGCGGCGGGAGCACCGGGGAGCTGTTTTTT.

As concerns this clone: This specimen includes other DNA sequences encoding the same CDR3. The V call is TRBV29-1, the J call TRBJ2-7; 11 nucleotides match TRBD2. The CDR3 is made up of 13 amino acids. J gave up 6 bases and V 7 bases, and 8 bases lay outside the gene matches. Germline V gene data show CDR1 as SQVTM and CDR2 as ANQGSEA. The CDR3 sequence: CSAKLAGVGEQYF. The CDR3 DNA is TGCAGCGCAAAACTAGCGGGAGTGGGCGAGCAGTACTTC.

This clone was seen a single time. This chain connects TRBV7-3 to TRBJ2-3; D possibly matches TRBD1 or TRBD2 (5 bases each). V gave up 3 bases and J gave up 1 base, with 5 bases separating them. CDR1 is SGHTA, CDR2 FQGTGA, per germline. The CDR3 has 13 amino acids. DNA of the CDR3: TGTGCCAGCAGCTTGGGGGGCACAGATACGCAGTATTTT. This translates into CASSLGGTDTQYF.

This chain links TRBV6-6 with TRBJ1-5; no clear D. The CDR3 loop spans 15 amino acids. Per germline, CDR1 MNHNY and CDR2 SVGAGI (reference sequence). V shed 6 bases and J shed 4 bases, with 16 bases lying between them. The CDR3: CASRNHEQPNQPQHF. The CDR3 DNA reads as TGTGCCAGCAGGAACCACGAACAGCCTAATCAGCCCCAGCATTTT.

V usage is TRBV7-8 and J usage is TRBJ2-7; 11 nucleotides align to TRBD2. CDR3 length: 19 residues. Unmatched junction bases numbered 13, after V lost 3 bases and J lost 0 bases. CDR1 is SGHVS and CDR2 is FQNEAQ in the germline V gene. CDR3 region: CASSFFPGLADGGSYEQYF. DNA for the CDR3: TGTGCCAGCAGCTTTTTCCCGGGACTAGCGGACGGTGGCTCCTACGAGCAGTACTTC.

V gene TRBV30 combines with J gene TRBJ1-2; 9 bases map to TRBD1. CDR1 is GTSNPN and CDR2 is SVGIG in the germline V gene (reference sequence). The CDR3 runs to 13 residues. The J segment lost 13 bases and the V segment lost 3 bases, leaving 12 bases of the junction unmatched. CDR3 in amino acids: CAWSGLGQGNVTF. Written as DNA, the CDR3 is TGTGCCTGGAGCGGCCTGGGACAGGGCAATGTCACCTTC.

This clone turned up a few times. The V call is TRBV5-1, the J call TRBJ2-2, with 9 bases fitting TRBD1. This CDR3 is built from 14 residues. In germline, CDR1 is SGHRS, CDR2 YFSETQ. V lost 5 bases and J lost 6; bases outside the gene matches: 5. The CDR3 nucleotides read TGCGCCAGCAGTCGGGACAGGGTCCCCGGGGAGCTGTTTTTT. Amino acids: CASSRDRVPGELFF.

The J gene is TRBJ2-7, the V gene TRBV11-2; D may correspond to TRBD1 or TRBD2 (5 bases each). The CDR3 consists of 15 residues. From germline, CDR1 is SGHAT and CDR2 FQNNGV. V lost 1 base and J 6 bases, leaving 16 bases between the germline ends. CDR3 in DNA: TGTGCCAGCAGCTTAGTAGTCTTATCTGGGGGCGAGCAGTACTTC. This translates into CASSLVVLSGGEQYF.

The V gene is TRBV30, the J gene TRBJ1-5; D call uncertain. V lost 0 bases and J lost 4, with 7 bases in between. This CDR3 spans 13 amino acids. CDR1 GTSNPN and CDR2 SVGIG come from the germline V gene (reference sequence). CDR3 amino acids: CAWSVSLNQPQHF. CDR3 DNA sequence: TGTGCCTGGAGTGTAAGTTTGAATCAGCCCCAGCATTTT. Based on the CDR3 plus reference TRBV30 and TRBJ1-5, the full variable domain is SQTIHQWPATLVQPVGSPLSLECTVEGTSNPNLYWYRQAAGRGLQLLFYSVGIGQISSEVPQNLSASRPQDRQFILSSKKLLLSDSGFYLCAWSVSLNQPQHFGDGTRLSIL.

V and J are TRBV18 and TRBJ2-3; 7 bases align to TRBD1. Germline CDR1 is KGHSH and CDR2 is LQKENI. This CDR3 contains 15 residues. The ends lost 2 bases at V and 2 bases at J; junction bases unmatched: 4. The CDR3 DNA reads as TGTGCCAGCTCACCATCGGGACAGAACACAGATACGCAGTATTTT. This encodes CASSPSGQNTDTQYF.

The chain joins TRBV5-1 to TRBJ2-2, with D maybe TRBD2 (6 bases). V was cut by 4 bases and J by 5 bases, with 9 bases left in between. The CDR3 has 13 residues. CDR1 is SGHRS, CDR2 YFSETQ, per germline. The DNA of the CDR3 is TGCGCCAGCAGCCCGGCGGGGACCGGGGAGCTGTTTTTT. It yields the protein CASSPAGTGELFF.

This clone was seen a handful of times. The rearrangement joins TRBV9 to TRBJ1-3; D not resolved. CDR1 and CDR2 (germline): SGDLS, YYNGEE. V shed 0 bases and J shed 2 bases, with 3 bases lying between them. The CDR3 is 13 residues long. CDR3 DNA sequence: TGTGCCAGCAGCGTAGGAACTGGAAACACCATATATTTT. Encoded protein: CASSVGTGNTIYF. Variable domain in full (rest from reference TRBV9 and TRBJ1-3): DSGVTQTPKHLITATGQRVTLRCSPRSGDLSVYWYQQSLDQGLQFLIQYYNGEERAKGNILERFSAQQFPDLHSELNLSSLELGDSALYFCASSVGTGNTIYFGEGSWLTVV.

The chain is built from TRBV4-2 and TRBJ2-7; 9 nucleotides align to TRBD2. Germline CDR1 reads LGHNA; CDR2 reads YNFKEQ. The CDR3 runs 17 residues. The J segment lost 7 bases and the V segment lost 0 bases, leaving 13 bases of the junction unmatched. CDR3 residues: CASSQDFSGGPVGEQYF. The CDR3 coding sequence is TGTGCCAGCAGCCAAGACTTTAGCGGGGGCCCTGTGGGGGAGCAGTACTTC.

The chain uses TRBV29-1 and TRBJ2-7; 14 positions match TRBD2. CDR1 is SQVTM, CDR2 ANQGSEA, per germline. CDR3 length equals 15 residues. Unmatched junction bases numbered 5, after V lost 3 bases and J lost 4 bases. Written as DNA, the CDR3 is TGCAGCGTTGACGGGACTAGCGGGAGTATGTACGAGCAGTACTTC. This sequence encodes CSVDGTSGSMYEQYF.

This clone was counted only a few times. The chain couples TRBV7-9 to TRBJ1-3; D gene ambiguous. The CDR3 covers 15 residues. Per germline, CDR1 SEHNR and CDR2 FQNEAQ (reference sequence). V lost 5 bases and J lost 2, with 13 bases in between. CDR3 amino acids: CASSAQLRPGNTIYF. The CDR3 region has the DNA TGTGCCAGCAGCGCCCAACTCAGACCTGGAAACACCATATATTTT. The full variable domain, in which reference TRBV7-9 and TRBJ1-3 provide the parts outside the CDR3, is DTGVSQNPRHKITKRGQNVTFRCDPISEHNRLYWYRQTLGQGPEFLTYFQNEAQLEKSRLLSDRFSAERPKGSFSTLEIQRTEQGDSAMYLCASSAQLRPGNTIYFGEGSWLTVV.

The chain employs TRBV7-6 and TRBJ2-5; 9 bases map to TRBD1. CDR3 length: 20 residues. V gave up 4 bases and J gave up 7 bases; unmatched junction bases: 25. CDR1 and CDR2 (germline): SGHVS, FNYEAQ. This CDR3 is CASSSEGGGQGLLSGLTQYF. DNA for the CDR3: TGTGCCAGCAGCTCCGAGGGCGGGGGACAGGGCCTGCTTAGCGGGCTGACCCAGTACTTC.

The CDR3 loop reads CASSLAAGASTEQYF. The DNA for the CDR3 is TGTGCCAGCAGCTTAGCAGCGGGCGCCAGTACTGAGCAGTACTTC. The gene calls are TRBV11-2 and TRBJ2-5; tentative D call: TRBD2 (6 bases). The V and J ends lost 1 base and 11 bases respectively, with 20 bases between them. This CDR3 comprises 15 residues. Germline CDR1 SGHAT, CDR2 FQNNGV.

The chain couples TRBV7-2 to TRBJ2-7, with 13 bases fitting TRBD2. With 2 bases clipped from V and 7 bases from J, the junction kept 5 bases outside the gene matches. Germline V gene lookup returns CDR1 SGHTA and CDR2 FQGNSA. CDR3 length equals 15 residues. The DNA for the CDR3 is TGTGCCAGCAGCTTATGGACTAGCGGGAGTCAAGAGCAGTACTTC. Amino acids: CASSLWTSGSQEQYF. The full variable domain, completed using reference TRBV7-2 and TRBJ2-7, is GAGVSQSPSNKVTEKGKDVELRCDPISGHTALYWYRQSLGQGLEFLIYFQGNSAPDKSGLPSDRFSAERTGGSVSTLTIQRTQQEDSAVYLCASSLWTSGSQEQYFGPGTRLTVT.

This chain joins TRBV27 and TRBJ2-5; a possible D gene is TRBD1 (6 bases). With 6 bases removed from V and 5 bases from J, the gap between germline ends came to 16 bases. The germline gives CDR1 MNHEY, CDR2 SMNVEV (reference sequence). This CDR3 is 14 amino acids long. CDR3 nucleotide sequence: TGTGCCAGCAGAACCCAGGGGCGTGGGGAGACCCAGTACTTC. Its protein product is CASRTQGRGETQYF.

DNA of the CDR3: TGTGCCAGCAGCTTGGTCGGACAGGTGAACACTGAAGCTTTCTTT. This sequence encodes CASSLVGQVNTEAFF. V and J are TRBV5-5 and TRBJ1-1; TRBD1 matches at 7 bases. The CDR3 consists of 15 residues. With 0 bases clipped from V and 0 bases from J, the junction kept 2 bases outside the gene matches. Germline assignment: CDR1 SGHKS and CDR2 YYEKEE (reference sequence).

This clone is labeled medium-sized (0.01 to 0.1%). Written as DNA, the CDR3 is TGTGCCAGCAGTCCCATACCAGGGTTAGACTATGGCTACACCTTC. Amino acid sequence: CASSPIPGLDYGYTF. The V call is TRBV27, the J call TRBJ1-2; the D gene is possibly TRBD1 (5 bases). The CDR3 runs to 15 residues. The V gene's germline CDR1 is MNHEY and CDR2 SMNVEV (reference sequence). The V end lost 5 bases, the J end lost 3 bases, and 16 bases lay between the germline ends.

The chain combines TRBV10-3 with TRBJ2-1; the match to TRBD2 covers 8 bases. The CDR3 extends over 13 amino acids. CDR1 and CDR2 from the germline V gene are ENHRY and SYGVKD. The J segment lost 7 bases and the V segment lost 7 bases, leaving 6 bases of the junction unmatched. The CDR3 reads CAIKRELLNEQFF. The CDR3 DNA is TGTGCCATCAAGCGGGAGTTGTTAAATGAGCAGTTCTTC.

V gene TRBV28 combines with J gene TRBJ1-2; D possibly corresponds to TRBD1 (5 bases). With 8 bases removed from V and 4 bases from J, the gap between germline ends came to 14 bases. The CDR3 is made up of 13 amino acids. Per the germline V gene, CDR1 is MDHEN and CDR2 is SYDVKM. CDR3 DNA: TGTGCCAGCTTCGAGGGGCGTACCTATGGCTACACCTTC. Translated: CASFEGRTYGYTF.

The table lists this clone with a count of one. The chain employs TRBV9 and TRBJ1-3, with D unresolved. The CDR3 runs 14 residues. Germline V gene data show CDR1 as SGDLS and CDR2 as YYNGEE. V gave up 4 bases and J gave up 0 bases, with 8 bases separating them. This chain's CDR3 is CASSSDTSGNTIYF. Here the CDR3 DNA reads TGTGCCAGCAGCAGCGACACCTCTGGAAACACCATATATTTT.

The rearrangement links TRBV5-1 to TRBJ2-1; 8 nucleotides match TRBD1. V shed 5 bases and J 6 bases; nucleotides not matched to a gene: 10. The CDR3 is made up of 15 amino acids. The V gene's germline CDR1 is SGHRS and CDR2 YFSETQ. This CDR3 reads CASSWTGTSGNEQFF. CDR3 coding DNA: TGCGCCAGCAGTTGGACAGGGACGTCGGGCAATGAGCAGTTCTTC.